A single sample is the source of the 27 T cell receptor beta chains below, sequenced in a study of OX40 agonist ivuxolimab in advanced cancers. Here immunoSEQ multiplex PCR was the method, and the copy in TCRdb shows in-frame clones only, minus some. Of almost 85,000 clones in the sample, about 91% were seen once. Specimen: CD4+ or CD8+ T cells sorted from blood, collected in a trial of the OX40 agonist ivuxolimab. All receptors come from an adult with an advanced solid tumor such as melanoma, head and neck, liver or kidney cancer.

The chain recombines TRBV29-1 with TRBJ1-2; no firm D call. The CDR3 has 12 amino acids. The germline V gene has CDR1 SQVTM and CDR2 ANQGSEA. Trimming left V 1 base short and J 3 bases short, with 6 bases between. The chain's CDR3 is CSVEGRYYGYTF. In nucleotides, the CDR3 is TGCAGCGTTGAAGGACGGTACTATGGCTACACCTTC. The full variable domain, with the rest looked up from reference TRBV29-1 and TRBJ1-2, is SAVISQKPSRDICQRGTSLTIQCQVDSQVTMMFWYRQQPGQSLTLIATANQGSEATYESGFVIDKFPISRPNLTFSTLTVSNMSPEDSSIYLCSVEGRYYGYTFGSGTRLTVV.

In this sample, this clone turned up once. The chain combines TRBV7-3 with TRBJ2-3; TRBD1 might be the D (6 bases). The germline V gene has CDR1 SGHTA and CDR2 FQGTGA. With 5 bases removed from V and 2 bases from J, the gap between germline ends came to 26 bases. The CDR3 extends over 19 amino acids. CDR3 sequence reads: CASSVQHSTGLGHTDTQYF. The CDR3 region has the DNA TGTGCCAGCAGCGTACAGCATTCGACCGGACTGGGACACACAGATACGCAGTATTTT.

This chain connects TRBV5-1 to TRBJ2-1; D may be TRBD1 (6 bases). The germline gives CDR1 SGHRS, CDR2 YFSETQ. The CDR3 totals 13 residues. The ends were cut back, 4 bases at V and 9 bases at J, with 14 bases in the middle. In nucleotides, the CDR3 is TGCGCCAGCAGCCGAGGGGGTGCGGGTGAGCAGTTCTTC. Its translation is CASSRGGAGEQFF.

The chain joins TRBV7-9 to TRBJ1-1; D uncertain. This CDR3 is 14 amino acids long. V lost 3 bases and J lost 1, with 9 bases in between. Germline-derived CDR1 and CDR2 are SEHNR and FQNEAQ (reference sequence). CDR3 amino acids: CASSFSGGNTEAFF. CDR3 nucleotides: TGTGCCAGCAGCTTTAGTGGCGGGAACACTGAAGCTTTCTTT. Full variable domain (outside the CDR3, taken from reference TRBV7-9 and TRBJ1-1): DTGVSQNPRHKITKRGQNVTFRCDPISEHNRLYWYRQTLGQGPEFLTYFQNEAQLEKSRLLSDRFSAERPKGSFSTLEIQRTEQGDSAMYLCASSFSGGNTEAFFGQGTRLTVV.

The chain employs TRBV7-6 and TRBJ1-5; TRBD1 agrees at 8 bases. The CDR3 covers 16 residues. V lost 4 bases, J lost 2 bases, and 7 bases stayed unmatched. From germline, CDR1 is SGHVS and CDR2 FNYEAQ. Written as DNA, the CDR3 is TGTGCCAGCAGCTCTCTGGACAGGGAAGGCAATCAGCCCCAGCATTTT. Encoded protein: CASSSLDREGNQPQHF.

The J gene is TRBJ1-5, the V gene TRBV19; weak D call: TRBD1 (5 bases). CDR3 length: 16 residues. Trimming removed 2 bases from V and 0 bases from J, with 11 bases in between. Looked up from germline, CDR1 is LNHDA and CDR2 is SQIVND (reference sequence). CDR3 nucleotide sequence: TGTGCCAGTAGTATACGGCGGGGCTATAGCAATCAGCCCCAGCATTTT. Its protein product is CASSIRRGYSNQPQHF. Filled out from reference TRBV19 and TRBJ1-5, the complete variable domain reads DGGITQSPKYLFRKEGQNVTLSCEQNLNHDAMYWYRQDPGQGLRLIYYSQIVNDFQKGDIAEGYSVSREKKESFPLTVTSAQKNPTAFYLCASSIRRGYSNQPQHFGDGTRLSIL.

The chain employs TRBV4-2 and TRBJ2-3, with a weak D call TRBD2 (5 bases). This CDR3 is 15 amino acids long. Trimming removed 0 bases at V and 3 bases at J, with 10 bases between. Germline assignment: CDR1 LGHNA and CDR2 YNFKEQ. CDR3 protein: CASSQDVRGTDTQYF. The CDR3 DNA sequence: TGTGCCAGCAGCCAAGATGTACGGGGAACAGATACGCAGTATTTT.

The gene calls are TRBV7-3 and TRBJ2-7; unclear D gene. V dropped 6 bases and J dropped 1 base, with 22 bases sitting between them. Germline values: CDR1 SGHTA, CDR2 FQGTGA. The CDR3 extends over 17 amino acids. In nucleotides, the CDR3 is TGTGCCAGCAGGAGATATCACAGCCGATACACTTCCTACGAGCAGTACGTC. The encoded protein is CASRRYHSRYTSYEQYV.

The V gene is TRBV4-1, the J gene TRBJ1-1, with D perhaps matching TRBD1 (5 bases). From germline, CDR1 is MGHRA and CDR2 YSYEKL. This CDR3 comprises 14 residues. V was cut by 8 bases and J by 0 bases, with 13 bases left in between. Here the CDR3 DNA reads TGCGCCAGCGGGCAGGGATATTTGAACACTGAAGCTTTCTTT. Amino acids: CASGQGYLNTEAFF.

The chain combines TRBV14 with TRBJ2-1; D is ambiguous. Germline lookup yields CDR1 SGHDN and CDR2 FVKESK. V was pared by 1 base and J by 6 bases, with 1 base between. This CDR3 spans 11 amino acids. As DNA, the CDR3 is TGTGCCAGCAGCCAAGTCAATGAGCAGTTCTTC. It codes for CASSQVNEQFF.

In DNA, the CDR3 is TGTGCCAGCAGTCCCCATGGGCCCGACAGGGCGAACGCCTATGGCTACACCTTC. Its translation: CASSPHGPDRANAYGYTF. The V gene is TRBV28, the J gene TRBJ1-2; 7 nucleotides agree with TRBD1. Germline assignment: CDR1 MDHEN and CDR2 SYDVKM. The CDR3 loop spans 18 amino acids. V lost 5 bases and J lost 4; bases outside the gene matches: 19.

This chain connects TRBV14 to TRBJ2-7; the D call may be TRBD1 or TRBD2 (5 bases each). Trimming pared 1 base from V and 7 bases from J, leaving 14 bases between. Per the germline V gene, CDR1 is SGHDN and CDR2 is FVKESK. This CDR3 contains 14 residues. In nucleotides, the CDR3 is TGTGCCAGCAGCCAAGTCGGGACGAGGGTTGAGCAGTACTTC. Its protein product is CASSQVGTRVEQYF.

The genes are TRBV7-2 and TRBJ1-5; no reliable D call. Germline CDR1 SGHTA, CDR2 FQGNSA. V was cut by 2 bases and J by 1 base, with 9 bases left in between. This CDR3 spans 15 amino acids. The CDR3 protein is CASSLKGGSNQPQHF. DNA of the CDR3: TGTGCCAGCAGCTTAAAGGGCGGAAGCAATCAGCCCCAGCATTTT.

The chain is built from TRBV6-4 and TRBJ2-1; TRBD2 agrees at 9 bases. The germline CDR1 and CDR2 sequences are MRHNA and SNTAGT. V trimming: 3 bases; J trimming: 2 bases; junction bases outside the gene matches: 5. The CDR3 has 16 residues. The CDR3 reads CASSESLAGPYNEQFF. DNA of the CDR3: TGTGCCAGCAGTGAGAGCCTAGCGGGACCCTACAATGAGCAGTTCTTC.

This chain uses TRBV6-5 with TRBJ1-5; no firm D call. There are 14 residues in the CDR3. The V end was cut by 6 bases, the J end by 4 bases, with 13 bases between. Germline V lookup: CDR1 MNHEY, CDR2 SVGAGI. The CDR3 DNA reads TGTGCCAGCAGCCAGGCGGGTTATAATCAGCCCCAGCATTTT. This sequence encodes CASSQAGYNQPQHF.

V usage is TRBV5-1 and J usage is TRBJ2-1, with 11 positions matching TRBD2. Trimming cost V 4 bases and J 2 bases; bases outside gene matches: 2. Looked up from germline, CDR1 is SGHRS and CDR2 is YFSETQ. This CDR3 is 15 amino acids long. The CDR3 loop is CASSELAGAYNEQFF. DNA for the CDR3: TGCGCCAGCAGCGAACTAGCGGGGGCCTACAATGAGCAGTTCTTC.

This chain links TRBV7-9 with TRBJ1-1; no firm D call. CDR3 length equals 13 residues. Germline V lookup: CDR1 SEHNR, CDR2 FQNEAQ (reference sequence). V lost 6 bases, J lost 1 base, and 9 bases lay in between. CDR3 coding DNA: TGTGCCAGCAGTCCTTACACGAACACTGAAGCTTTCTTT. It encodes CASSPYTNTEAFF.

The rearrangement uses TRBV2 and TRBJ2-2; the match to TRBD1 covers 11 bases. Germline V gives CDR1 SNHLY, CDR2 FYNNEI. The J segment lost 7 bases and the V segment lost 6 bases, leaving 7 bases of the junction unmatched. The CDR3 covers 15 residues. In DNA, the CDR3 is TGTGCCAGCAGCGCGGACAGGGGGCGCGTCGGGGAGCTGTTTTTT. Translating it yields CASSADRGRVGELFF.

V usage is TRBV7-9 and J usage is TRBJ1-1; TRBD1 is a possible D gene (6 bases). This CDR3 region has 15 residues. Germline V gene lookup returns CDR1 SEHNR and CDR2 FQNEAQ (reference sequence). V lost 5 bases, J lost 1 base, and 14 bases lay in between. The CDR3, as DNA: TGTGCCAGCAGCCTGATCCGGACAGCGAACACTGAAGCTTTCTTT. It specifies CASSLIRTANTEAFF.

The genes are TRBV7-3 and TRBJ1-6, with D unclear. Germline loops: CDR1 SGHTA, CDR2 FQGTGA. This CDR3 is 13 amino acids long. The V gene lost 4 bases and the J gene lost 6 bases, with 7 bases spanning the gap. CDR3: CASSSEFNSPLHF. The CDR3, as DNA: TGTGCCAGCAGCTCGGAGTTTAATTCACCCCTCCACTTT.

The CDR3 region has the DNA TGTGCCAGTGGAGAACTGGCTTACTTTCAGCCCCAGCATTTT. Translation: CASGELAYFQPQHF. This chain uses TRBV19 with TRBJ1-5; D remains ambiguous. CDR1 is LNHDA and CDR2 is SQIVND in the germline V gene (reference sequence). V lost 8 bases to trimming and J lost 6 bases, with 17 bases between them. The CDR3 is 14 residues long.

The rearrangement uses TRBV4-1 and TRBJ2-1, with TRBD2 matching over 8 bases. CDR1 and CDR2 from the germline V gene are MGHRA and YSYEKL. The CDR3 is made up of 21 amino acids. Losses at the gene ends were 3 bases for V and 3 bases for J; bases not matched to a gene: 22. CDR3 sequence reads: CASSQLVPRLAAGGFYNEQFF. CDR3 in DNA: TGCGCCAGCAGCCAGTTAGTACCCCGGCTAGCGGCGGGGGGCTTCTACAATGAGCAGTTCTTC.

CDR3 residues: CASSPTAVSGRDTQYF. The DNA of the CDR3 is TGTGCCAGCTCACCAACGGCGGTGTCAGGTCGGGATACGCAGTATTTT. V and J are TRBV18 and TRBJ2-3; D not certain. V lost 2 bases, J lost 6 bases, and 18 bases lay in between. The CDR3 sequence is 16 residues long. Germline-derived CDR1 and CDR2 are KGHSH and LQKENI.

This clone has more than one count but fewer than ten. The chain uses TRBV23-1 and TRBJ2-7; D gene uncertain. TRBV23-1 is assigned to the ORF class and has an uncertain function. V lost 1 base and J 2 bases, leaving 12 bases between the germline ends. The CDR3 consists of 15 residues. The CDR3 sequence: CASSQWAPYTYEQYF. For the CDR3, the DNA is TGCGCCAGCAGTCAATGGGCTCCGTACACCTACGAGCAGTACTTC.

The chain recombines TRBV7-3 with TRBJ2-2; D is perhaps TRBD2 (6 bases). Germline lookup yields CDR1 SGHTA and CDR2 FQGTGA. CDR3 size: 17 residues. The germline V and J ends were trimmed by 5 bases and 4 bases, with 20 bases remaining between them. The CDR3 sequence is CASSPPTGVTGTGELFF. Written as DNA, the CDR3 is TGTGCCAGCAGCCCCCCCACGGGAGTAACTGGCACCGGGGAGCTGTTTTTT.

The chain uses TRBV4-1 and TRBJ2-3, with D maybe TRBD2 (5 bases). Germline values: CDR1 MGHRA, CDR2 YSYEKL. The CDR3 totals 16 residues. Trimming cost V 0 bases and J 2 bases, with 12 bases left between them. CDR3 residues: CASSQDGLALTDTQYF. The CDR3, as DNA: TGCGCCAGCAGCCAAGATGGGCTAGCACTCACAGATACGCAGTATTTT.

The chain recombines TRBV28 with TRBJ1-3, with D uncertain. Per the germline V gene, CDR1 is MDHEN and CDR2 is SYDVKM. V lost 7 bases and J 0 bases, leaving 10 bases between the germline ends. The CDR3 consists of 14 residues. CDR3 loop: CASKEALSGNTIYF. CDR3 sequence (DNA): TGTGCCAGCAAAGAAGCACTCTCTGGAAACACCATATATTTT.